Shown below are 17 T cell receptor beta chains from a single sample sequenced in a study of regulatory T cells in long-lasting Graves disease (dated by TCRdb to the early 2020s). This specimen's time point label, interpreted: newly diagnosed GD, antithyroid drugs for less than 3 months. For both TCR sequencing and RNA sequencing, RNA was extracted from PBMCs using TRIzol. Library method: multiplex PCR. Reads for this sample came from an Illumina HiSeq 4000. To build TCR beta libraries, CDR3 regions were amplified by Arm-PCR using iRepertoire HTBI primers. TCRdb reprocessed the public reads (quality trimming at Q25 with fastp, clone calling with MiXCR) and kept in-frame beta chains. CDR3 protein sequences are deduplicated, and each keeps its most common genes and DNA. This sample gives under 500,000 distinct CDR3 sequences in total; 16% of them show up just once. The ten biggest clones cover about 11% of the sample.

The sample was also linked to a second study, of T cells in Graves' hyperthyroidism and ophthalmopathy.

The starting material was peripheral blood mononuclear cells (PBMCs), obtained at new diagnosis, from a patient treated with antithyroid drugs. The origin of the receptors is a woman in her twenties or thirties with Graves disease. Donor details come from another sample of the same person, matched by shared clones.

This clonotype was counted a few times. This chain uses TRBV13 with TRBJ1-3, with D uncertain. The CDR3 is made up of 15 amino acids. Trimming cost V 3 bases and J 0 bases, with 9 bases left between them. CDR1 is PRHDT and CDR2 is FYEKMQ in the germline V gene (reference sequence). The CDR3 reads CASSFPESSGNTIYF. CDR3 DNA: TGTGCCAGCAGCTTTCCCGAGAGCTCTGGAAACACCATATATTTT.

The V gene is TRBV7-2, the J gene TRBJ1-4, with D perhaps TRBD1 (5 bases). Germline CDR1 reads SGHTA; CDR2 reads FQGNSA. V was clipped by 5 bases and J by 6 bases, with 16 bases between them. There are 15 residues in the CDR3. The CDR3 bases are TGTGCCAGCAGCGTGTACAGGTCCGCGGATGAAAAACTGTTTTTT. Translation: CASSVYRSADEKLFF.

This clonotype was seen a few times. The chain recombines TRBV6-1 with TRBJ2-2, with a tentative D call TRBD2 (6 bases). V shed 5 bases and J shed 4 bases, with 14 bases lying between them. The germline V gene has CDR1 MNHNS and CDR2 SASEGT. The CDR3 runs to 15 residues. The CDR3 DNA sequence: TGTGCCAGCAGTCTGGCGCGGGAAGTCACCGGGGAGCTGTTTTTT. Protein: CASSLAREVTGELFF.

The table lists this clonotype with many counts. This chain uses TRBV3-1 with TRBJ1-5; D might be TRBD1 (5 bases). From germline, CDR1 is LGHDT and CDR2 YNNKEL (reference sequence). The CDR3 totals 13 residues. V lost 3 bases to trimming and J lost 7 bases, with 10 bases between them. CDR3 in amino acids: CASSQDIGQPQHF. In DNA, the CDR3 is TGTGCCAGCAGCCAGGACATTGGGCAGCCCCAGCATTTT.

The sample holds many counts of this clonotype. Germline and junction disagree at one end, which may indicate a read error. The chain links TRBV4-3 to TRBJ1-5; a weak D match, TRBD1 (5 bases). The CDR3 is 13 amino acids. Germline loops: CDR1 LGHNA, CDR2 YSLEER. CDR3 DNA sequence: TGCGCCAGCGGCCAGGGACTCAATCAGCCCCAGCATTTT. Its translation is CASGQGLNQPQHF.

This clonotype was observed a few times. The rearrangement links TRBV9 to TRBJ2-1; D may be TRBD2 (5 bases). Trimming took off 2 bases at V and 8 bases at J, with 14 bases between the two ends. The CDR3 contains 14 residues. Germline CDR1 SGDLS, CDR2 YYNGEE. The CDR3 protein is CASSVAGRSDEQFF. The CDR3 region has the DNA TGTGCCAGCAGCGTCGCGGGCCGAAGTGATGAGCAGTTCTTC. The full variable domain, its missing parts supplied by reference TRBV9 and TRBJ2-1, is DSGVTQTPKHLITATGQRVTLRCSPRSGDLSVYWYQQSLDQGLQFLIQYYNGEERAKGNILERFSAQQFPDLHSELNLSSLELGDSALYFCASSVAGRSDEQFFGPGTRLTVL.

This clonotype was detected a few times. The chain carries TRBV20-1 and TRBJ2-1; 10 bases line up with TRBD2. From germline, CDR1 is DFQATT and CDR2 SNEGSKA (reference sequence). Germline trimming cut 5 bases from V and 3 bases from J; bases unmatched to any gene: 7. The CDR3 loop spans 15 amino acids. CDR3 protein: CSALGLAVVYNEQFF. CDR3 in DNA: TGCAGTGCTCTAGGACTAGCGGTTGTCTACAATGAGCAGTTCTTC.

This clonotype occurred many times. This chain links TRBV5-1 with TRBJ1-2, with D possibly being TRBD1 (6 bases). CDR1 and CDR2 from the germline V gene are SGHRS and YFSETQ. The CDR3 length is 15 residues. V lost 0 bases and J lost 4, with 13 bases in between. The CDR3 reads CASSLGDTFRYGYTF. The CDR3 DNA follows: TGCGCCAGCAGCTTGGGGGACACCTTCCGCTATGGCTACACCTTC.

The CDR3 region has the DNA TGTGCCAGCGCCGGGACACCTCACCTGACTAACTATGGCTACACCTTC. This translates into CASAGTPHLTNYGYTF. The chain employs TRBV9 and TRBJ1-2; the D gene is possibly TRBD1 (6 bases). V was shortened by 7 bases and J by 0 bases, with 19 bases between the two germline ends. Looked up from germline, CDR1 is SGDLS and CDR2 is YYNGEE. There are 16 residues in the CDR3.

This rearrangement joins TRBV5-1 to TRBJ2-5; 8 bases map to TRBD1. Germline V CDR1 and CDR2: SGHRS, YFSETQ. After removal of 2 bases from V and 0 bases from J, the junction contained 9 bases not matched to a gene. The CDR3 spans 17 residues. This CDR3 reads CASSFGQGEGYQETQYF. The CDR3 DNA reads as TGCGCCAGCAGCTTTGGACAGGGAGAAGGGTACCAAGAGACCCAGTACTTC.

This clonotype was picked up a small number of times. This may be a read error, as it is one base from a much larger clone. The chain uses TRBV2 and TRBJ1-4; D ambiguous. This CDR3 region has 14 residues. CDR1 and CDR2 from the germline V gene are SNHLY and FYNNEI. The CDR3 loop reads CASGGFATNEKLVF. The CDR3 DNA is TGTGCCAGCGGAGGGTTCGCAACTAATGAAAAACTGGTTTTT.

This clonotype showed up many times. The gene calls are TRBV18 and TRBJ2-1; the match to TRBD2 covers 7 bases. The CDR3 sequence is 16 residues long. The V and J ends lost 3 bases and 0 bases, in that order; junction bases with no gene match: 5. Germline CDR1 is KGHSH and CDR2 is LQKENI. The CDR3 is CASSPGTTPSYNEQFF. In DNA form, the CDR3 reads TGTGCCAGCTCACCCGGGACTACCCCCTCCTACAATGAGCAGTTCTTC.

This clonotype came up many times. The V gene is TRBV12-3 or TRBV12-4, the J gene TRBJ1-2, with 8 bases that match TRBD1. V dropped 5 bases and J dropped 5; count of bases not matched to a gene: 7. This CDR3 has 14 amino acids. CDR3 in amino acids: CASSPDRVGYGYTF. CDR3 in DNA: TGTGCCAGCAGTCCGGACAGGGTAGGATATGGCTACACCTTC.

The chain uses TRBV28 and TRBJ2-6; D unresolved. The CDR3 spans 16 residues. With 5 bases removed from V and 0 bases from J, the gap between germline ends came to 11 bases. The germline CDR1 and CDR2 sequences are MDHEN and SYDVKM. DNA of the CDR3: TGTGCCAGCAGTGCAGACGTATACTCTGGGGCCAACGTCCTGACTTTC. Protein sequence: CASSADVYSGANVLTF.

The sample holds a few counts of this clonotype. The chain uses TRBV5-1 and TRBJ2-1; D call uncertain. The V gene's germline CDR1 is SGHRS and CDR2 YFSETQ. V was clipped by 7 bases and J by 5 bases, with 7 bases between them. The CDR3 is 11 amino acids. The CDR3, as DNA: TGCGCCAGCGGAGTCGACAATGAGCAGTTCTTC. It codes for CASGVDNEQFF.

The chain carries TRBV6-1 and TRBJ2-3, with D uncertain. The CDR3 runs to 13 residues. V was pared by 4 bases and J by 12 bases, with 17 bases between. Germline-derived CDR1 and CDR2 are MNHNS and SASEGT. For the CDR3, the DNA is TGTGCCAGCAGTGCGGTGGGCGACCCACCCCAGTATTTT. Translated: CASSAVGDPPQYF.

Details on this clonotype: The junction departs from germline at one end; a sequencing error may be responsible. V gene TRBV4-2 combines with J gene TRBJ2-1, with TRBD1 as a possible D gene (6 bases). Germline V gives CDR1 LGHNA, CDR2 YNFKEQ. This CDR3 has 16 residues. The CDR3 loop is CASSQERGSPYNEQSF. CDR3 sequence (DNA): TGTGCCAGCAGCCAAGAAAGGGGGAGTCCCTACAATGAGCAGTCCTTC.